Listed below are T cell receptor beta chains from one sample, sequenced in a study of CD8+ T cells in alopecia areata. Profiled with immunoSEQ multiplex PCR; TCRdb holds only in-frame clones, not every one. The data hold almost 250,000 clones, with around two thirds observed a single time. Sequenced here: CD4+ T cells sorted from blood, sampled at week 0. These TCRs come from a human donor with alopecia areata. CDR3s include the opening cysteine and the closing phenylalanine or tryptophan. The order of the fields is CDR3 protein, CDR3 DNA, D gene, V gene, J gene, clone size. The D gene is left open where the match is weak. Not every row has a clone size; where given, it reads once, few, many or a size class.

CDR3: CASTHRGDTEAFF; DNA: TGTGCCAGCACCCACAGGGGAGACACTGAAGCTTTCTTT; D: TRBD1; V: TRBV7-2; J: TRBJ1-1; size: .
CDR3: CSAYEGLRTEAFF; DNA: TGCAGCGCCTATGAGGGATTGAGGACTGAAGCTTTCTTT; D: .; V: TRBV29-1; J: TRBJ1-1; size: .
CDR3: CASSLEGTDTQYF; DNA: TGCGCCAGCAGCTTGGAGGGCACAGATACGCAGTATTTT; D: .; V: TRBV5-1; J: TRBJ2-3; size: few
CDR3: CSVVTGSYEQYF; DNA: TGCAGCGTCGTGACGGGCTCCTACGAGCAGTACTTC; D: .; V: TRBV29-1; J: TRBJ2-7; size: .
CDR3: CASSPSGNTIYF; DNA: TGTGCCAGCTCACCTTCGGGAAACACCATATATTTT; D: .; V: TRBV18; J: TRBJ1-3; size: few
CDR3: CASSAGTADQETQYF; DNA: TGTGCCAGCAGCGCCGGGACAGCAGATCAAGAGACCCAGTACTTC; D: TRBD1; V: TRBV9; J: TRBJ2-5; size: .
CDR3: CASSSRFGTEAFF; DNA: TGTGCCAGCAGCTCGCGTTTCGGCACTGAAGCTTTCTTT; D: .; V: TRBV5-4; J: TRBJ1-1; size: .
CDR3: CSVEGQGYEQYF; DNA: TGCAGCGTCGAAGGACAAGGCTACGAGCAGTACTTC; D: .; V: TRBV29-1; J: TRBJ2-7; size: few
CDR3: CASSSPSSPFF; DNA: TGTGCCAGCAGTTCCCCCAGTAGCCCGTTCTTC; D: .; V: TRBV2; J: TRBJ2-1; size: .
CDR3: CASSLKRFPGMVNEQFF; DNA: TGTGCCAGCAGCTTAAAACGGTTCCCAGGAATGGTCAATGAGCAGTTCTTC; D: .; V: TRBV7-2; J: TRBJ2-1; size: few
CDR3: CASSRLQTDTQYF; DNA: TGTGCCAGCAGCCGACTCCAAACAGATACCCAGTACTTC; D: .; V: TRBV27; J: TRBJ2-5; size: few
CDR3: CASSSTTVPQETQYF; DNA: TGTGCCAGCAGCTCTACGACAGTTCCTCAAGAGACCCAGTACTTC; D: .; V: TRBV6-5; J: TRBJ2-5; size: .
CDR3: CASSPTHGEQYF; DNA: TGTGCCAGCAGCCCCACCCATGGGGAGCAGTACTTC; D: .; V: TRBV7-2; J: TRBJ2-7; size: few
CDR3: CASSHSAGDETQYF; DNA: TGCGCCAGCAGTCACTCAGCAGGGGATGAGACCCAGTACTTC; D: .; V: TRBV23-1; J: TRBJ2-5; size: .
CDR3: CASSSGQTNTGELFF; DNA: TGTGCCAGCTCATCGGGACAGACGAACACCGGGGAGCTGTTTTTT; D: TRBD1; V: TRBV18; J: TRBJ2-2; size: .
CDR3: CSGTVNTEAFF; DNA: TGCAGCGGGACAGTGAACACTGAAGCTTTCTTT; D: .; V: TRBV29-1; J: TRBJ1-1; size: .
CDR3: CASSSSQQTEQYF; DNA: TGTGCCAGCAGCTCATCCCAGCAGACCGAGCAGTACTTC; D: .; V: TRBV7-2; J: TRBJ2-7; size: .
CDR3: CASSLQGHQPQHF; DNA: TGCGCCAGCAGCTTACAGGGGCATCAGCCCCAGCATTTT; D: TRBD1; V: TRBV5-1; J: TRBJ1-5; size: few
CDR3: CASSLEIQNSPLHF; DNA: TGCGCCAGCAGCTTGGAAATACAGAATTCACCCCTCCACTTT; D: .; V: TRBV5-1; J: TRBJ1-6; size: .
CDR3: CASSLELRSPLHF; DNA: TGTGCCAGCAGCTTAGAGTTACGTTCACCCCTCCACTTT; D: .; V: TRBV7-2; J: TRBJ1-6; size: .
CDR3: CAWSTSYEQYF; DNA: TGTGCCTGGAGTACCTCCTACGAGCAGTACTTC; D: .; V: TRBV30; J: TRBJ2-7; size: once
CDR3: CASKMGGLKAFF; DNA: TGTGCCTCCAAAATGGGGGGGCTAAAAGCTTTCTTT; D: .; V: TRBV30; J: TRBJ1-1; size: once
CDR3: CASSSDQPYEQYF; DNA: TGTGCCAGCAGCTCCGATCAACCCTACGAGCAGTACTTC; D: .; V: TRBV7-9; J: TRBJ2-7; size: few
CDR3: CSVEAAASTDTQYF; DNA: TGCAGCGTTGAAGCGGCGGCGAGCACAGATACGCAGTATTTT; D: .; V: TRBV29-1; J: TRBJ2-3; size: .
CDR3: CASSPLATDTQYF; DNA: TGCGCCAGCAGCCCTTTGGCCACAGATACGCAGTATTTT; D: .; V: TRBV5-1; J: TRBJ2-3; size: .
CDR3: CASSPRGSYNEQFF; DNA: TGTGCCAGCAGCCCCCGGGGCTCCTACAATGAGCAGTTCTTC; D: .; V: TRBV7-3; J: TRBJ2-1; size: few
CDR3: CASSPGRLTYNEQFF; DNA: TGCGCCAGCAGCCCCGGTCGACTAACCTACAATGAGCAGTTCTTC; D: .; V: TRBV5-1; J: TRBJ2-1; size: .
CDR3: CASSPRRGNQPQHF; DNA: TGTGCCAGCAGCCCCCGAAGGGGCAATCAGCCCCAGCATTTT; D: .; V: TRBV6-6; J: TRBJ1-5; size: .
CDR3: CASSPLLVAEQFF; DNA: TGTGCCAGCAGTCCCCTCCTAGTTGCTGAGCAGTTCTTC; D: .; V: TRBV28; J: TRBJ2-1; size: few
CDR3: CASSQGRGTEAFF; DNA: TGTGCCAGCAGCCAAGGACGAGGTACTGAAGCTTTCTTT; D: .; V: TRBV14; J: TRBJ1-1; size: .
CDR3: CASSPTGRGGNEQFF; DNA: TGTGCCAGCAGCCCGACTGGGCGGGGGGGAAATGAGCAGTTCTTC; D: TRBD2; V: TRBV5-4; J: TRBJ2-1; size: .
CDR3: CAWRSRGVAETQYF; DNA: TGTGCCTGGAGGAGTAGGGGGGTGGCAGAGACCCAGTACTTC; D: .; V: TRBV30; J: TRBJ2-5; size: .
CDR3: CAWSVTGGNGYTF; DNA: TGTGCCTGGAGTGTAACAGGGGGCAATGGCTACACCTTC; D: TRBD1; V: TRBV30; J: TRBJ1-2; size: .
CDR3: CASTLGLAGSQETQYF; DNA: TGTGCCAGCACCCTAGGACTAGCGGGGAGTCAAGAGACCCAGTACTTC; D: TRBD2; V: TRBV7-6; J: TRBJ2-5; size: .
CDR3: CASSLDRGTEAFF; DNA: TGTGCCAGCAGCTTGGACAGGGGCACTGAAGCTTTCTTT; D: TRBD1; V: TRBV5-6; J: TRBJ1-1; size: .
CDR3: CSVETRTNTGELFF; DNA: TGCAGCGTTGAGACACGTACGAACACCGGGGAGCTGTTTTTT; D: .; V: TRBV29-1; J: TRBJ2-2; size: once
CDR3: CSVRRGGNAYQETQYF; DNA: TGCAGCGTTCGGCGGGGGGGGAACGCGTACCAAGAGACCCAGTACTTC; D: TRBD2; V: TRBV29-1; J: TRBJ2-5; size: .
CDR3: CASRDSDYNEQFF; DNA: TGTGCCAGCAGAGACAGTGATTACAATGAGCAGTTCTTC; D: .; V: TRBV25-1; J: TRBJ2-1; size: .
CDR3: CASSLGGNEQFF; DNA: TGTGCCAGCAGCTTAGGCGGTAATGAGCAGTTCTTC; D: .; V: TRBV5-4; J: TRBJ2-1; size: .
CDR3: CASSPQGFSSGANVLTF; DNA: TGTGCCAGCAGCCCCCAGGGGTTTAGCTCTGGGGCCAACGTCCTGACTTTC; D: .; V: TRBV7-6; J: TRBJ2-6; size: few
CDR3: CASSVGLQSSYEQYF; DNA: TGTGCCAGCAGCGTAGGGCTCCAGAGCTCCTACGAGCAGTACTTC; D: .; V: TRBV9; J: TRBJ2-7; size: .
CDR3: CAWRGTGESF; DNA: TGTGCCTGGAGGGGGACAGGGGAATCCTTC; D: TRBD1; V: TRBV30; J: TRBJ1-2; size: once
CDR3: CASSQAGISPLHF; DNA: TGTGCCAGCTCCCAGGCGGGAATCTCACCCCTCCACTTT; D: .; V: TRBV18; J: TRBJ1-6; size: .
CDR3: CAGHRDSFTDTQYF; DNA: TGTGCCGGCCACCGGGACAGCTTCACAGATACGCAGTATTTT; D: TRBD1; V: TRBV5-4; J: TRBJ2-3; size: .
CDR3: CASSLGDREDREQYF; DNA: TGTGCCAGCAGCTTAGGGGACAGGGAAGATCGGGAGCAGTACTTC; D: TRBD1; V: TRBV7-9; J: TRBJ2-7; size: .
CDR3: CASSELRGGQETQYF; DNA: TGTGCCAGCAGTGAACTACGGGGGGGCCAAGAGACCCAGTACTTC; D: TRBD2; V: TRBV2; J: TRBJ2-5; size: .
CDR3: CASSLGTGGYGYTF; DNA: TGTGCCAGCAGCCTTGGGACAGGGGGATACGGCTACACCTTC; D: TRBD1; V: TRBV2; J: TRBJ1-2; size: .
CDR3: CASTVGETQYF; DNA: TGTGCCAGCACAGTTGGAGAGACCCAGTACTTC; D: .; V: TRBV6-6; J: TRBJ2-5; size: few
CDR3: CAWKLAGGQTQYF; DNA: TGTGCCTGGAAACTAGCGGGGGGGCAGACCCAGTACTTC; D: TRBD2; V: TRBV30; J: TRBJ2-5; size: .
CDR3: CATSPRTNTEAFF; DNA: TGTGCAACCAGCCCCCGGACTAACACTGAAGCTTTCTTT; D: .; V: TRBV5-4; J: TRBJ1-1; size: .
CDR3: CASSPGTGTHNEQFF; DNA: TGCGCCAGCAGCCCCGGGACTGGGACCCACAATGAGCAGTTCTTC; D: .; V: TRBV5-1; J: TRBJ2-1; size: .